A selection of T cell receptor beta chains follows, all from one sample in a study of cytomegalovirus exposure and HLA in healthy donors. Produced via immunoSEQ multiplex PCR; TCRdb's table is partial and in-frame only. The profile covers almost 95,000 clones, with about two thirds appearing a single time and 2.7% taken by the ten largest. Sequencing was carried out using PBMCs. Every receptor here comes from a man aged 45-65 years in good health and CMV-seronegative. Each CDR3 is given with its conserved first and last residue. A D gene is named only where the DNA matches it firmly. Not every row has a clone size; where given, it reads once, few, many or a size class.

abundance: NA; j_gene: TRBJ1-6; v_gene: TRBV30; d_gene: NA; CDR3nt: TGTGCCTGGAGTAATACAGGGAATTCACCCCTCCACTTT; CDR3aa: CAWSNTGNSPLHF
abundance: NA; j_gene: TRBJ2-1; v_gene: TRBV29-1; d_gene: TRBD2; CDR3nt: TGCAGCGCCCTGGGACTAGCGGGAGGTCTAATCTCCTACAATGAGCAGTTCTTC; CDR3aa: CSALGLAGGLISYNEQFF
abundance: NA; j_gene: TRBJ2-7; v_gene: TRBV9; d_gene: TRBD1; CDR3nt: TGTGCCAGCAGCGTAGGAGGGACAGGGTTCTACGAGCAGTACTTC; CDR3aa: CASSVGGTGFYEQYF
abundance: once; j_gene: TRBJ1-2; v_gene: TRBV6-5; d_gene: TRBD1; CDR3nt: TGTGCCAGCAGTTACCTCGCAGGGGGCAACTATGGCTACACCTTC; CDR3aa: CASSYLAGGNYGYTF
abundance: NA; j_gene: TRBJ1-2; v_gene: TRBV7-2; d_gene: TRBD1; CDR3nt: TGTGCCAGCAGCCGGACAGGGGGCACGGGCTACACCTTC; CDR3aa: CASSRTGGTGYTF
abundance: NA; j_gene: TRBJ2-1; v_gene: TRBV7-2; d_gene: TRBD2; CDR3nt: TGTGCCAGCAGCTACGGGACTAGCCGCATCAATGAGCAGTTCTTC; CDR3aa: CASSYGTSRINEQFF
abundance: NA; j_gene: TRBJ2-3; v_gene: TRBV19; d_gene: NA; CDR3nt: TGTGCCAGTAGTATCCGGGACTTTACAGATACGCAGTATTTT; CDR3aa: CASSIRDFTDTQYF
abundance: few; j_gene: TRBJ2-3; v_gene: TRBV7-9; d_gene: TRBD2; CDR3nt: TGTGCCAGCAGCAAAAGCGGGGGGCAGGCCGATACGCAGTATTTT; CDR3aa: CASSKSGGQADTQYF
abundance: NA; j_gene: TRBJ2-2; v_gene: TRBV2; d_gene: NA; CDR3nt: TGTGCCAGCAGAGCAACAGGGTTGGCCGGGGAGCTGTTTTTT; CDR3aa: CASRATGLAGELFF
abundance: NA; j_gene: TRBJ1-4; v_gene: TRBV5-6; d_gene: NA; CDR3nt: TGTGCCAGCAGCGGGCGCAGGCGAACAACTAATGAAAAACTGTTTTTT; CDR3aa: CASSGRRRTTNEKLFF
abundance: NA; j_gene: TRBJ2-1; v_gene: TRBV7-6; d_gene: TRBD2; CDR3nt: TGTGCCAGCAGCTTAGCTTCGGCTAGCGGGAGTAATGAGCAGTTCTTC; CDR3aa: CASSLASASGSNEQFF
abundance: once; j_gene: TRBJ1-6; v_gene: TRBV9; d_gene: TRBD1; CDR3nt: TGTGCCAGCAGTGCTGGACAGGTTAATTCACCCCTCCACTTT; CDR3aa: CASSAGQVNSPLHF
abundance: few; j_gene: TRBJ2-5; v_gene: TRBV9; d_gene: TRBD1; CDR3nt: TGTGCCAGCAGCTTTGGACAGGGGGGAGAGACCCAGTACTTC; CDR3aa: CASSFGQGGETQYF
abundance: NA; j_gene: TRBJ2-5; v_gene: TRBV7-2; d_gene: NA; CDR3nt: TGTGCCAGCAGCGAAAGATCCAGGGGAGAGACCCAGTACTTC; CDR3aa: CASSERSRGETQYF
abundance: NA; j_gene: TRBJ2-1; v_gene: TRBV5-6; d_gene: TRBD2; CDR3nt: TGTGCCAGCAGCTGGGGACTAGCGGGATCCCGTGAGCAGTTCTTC; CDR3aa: CASSWGLAGSREQFF
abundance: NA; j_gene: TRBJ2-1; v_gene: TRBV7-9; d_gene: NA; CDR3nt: TGTGCCAGCAGCTTAGAGGGAAGCGGCGATGAGCAGTTCTTC; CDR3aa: CASSLEGSGDEQFF
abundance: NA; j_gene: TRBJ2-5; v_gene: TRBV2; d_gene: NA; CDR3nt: TGTGCCAGCAGGAGGGACTCCGGGACGGAGACCCAGTACTTC; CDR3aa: CASRRDSGTETQYF
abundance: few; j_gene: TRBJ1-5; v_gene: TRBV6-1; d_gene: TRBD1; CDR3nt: TGTGCCAGCAGATCGACAGGGAACAATCAGCCCCAGCATTTT; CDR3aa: CASRSTGNNQPQHF
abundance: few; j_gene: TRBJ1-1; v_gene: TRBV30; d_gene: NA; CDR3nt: TGTGCCTGGAACGTCAGGGAAGAGGAGATGAACACTGAAGCTTTCTTT; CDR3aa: CAWNVREEEMNTEAFF
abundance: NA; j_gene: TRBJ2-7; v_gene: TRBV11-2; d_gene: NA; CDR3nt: TGTGCCAGCAGCTTAAGTCGGGGGTACGAGCAGTACTTC; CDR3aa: CASSLSRGYEQYF
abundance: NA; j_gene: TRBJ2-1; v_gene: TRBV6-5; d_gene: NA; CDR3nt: TGTGCCAGCAGTTACTCCCCAGGGTCAAATGAGCAGTTCTTC; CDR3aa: CASSYSPGSNEQFF
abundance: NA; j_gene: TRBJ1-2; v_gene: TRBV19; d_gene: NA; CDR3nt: TGTGCCAGTACGGAACAGGGCTATGGCTACACCTTC; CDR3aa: CASTEQGYGYTF
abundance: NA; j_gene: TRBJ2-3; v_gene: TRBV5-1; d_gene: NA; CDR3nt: TGCGCCAGCAGCTTGGACCGGAGCGGCTGGCCCCCCGGTACGCAGTATTTT; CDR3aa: CASSLDRSGWPPGTQYF
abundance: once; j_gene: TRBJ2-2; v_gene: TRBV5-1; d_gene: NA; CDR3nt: TGCGCCAGCAGCTTGGCCGACAGATACACCGGGGAGCTGTTTTTT; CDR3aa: CASSLADRYTGELFF
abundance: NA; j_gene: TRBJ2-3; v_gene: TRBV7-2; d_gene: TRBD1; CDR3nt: TGTGCCAGCAGGGACAGGGGGCACGGCACAGATACGCAGTATTTT; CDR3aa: CASRDRGHGTDTQYF
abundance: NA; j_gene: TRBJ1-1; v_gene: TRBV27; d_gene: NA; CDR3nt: TGTGCCAGCAGTTCCCGGACAGTCTACACTGAAGCTTTCTTT; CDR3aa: CASSSRTVYTEAFF
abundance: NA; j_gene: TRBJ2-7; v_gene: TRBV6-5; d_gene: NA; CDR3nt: TGTGCCAGCAAGCAGAACTACCTTACGGGGCAGTACTTC; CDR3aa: CASKQNYLTGQYF
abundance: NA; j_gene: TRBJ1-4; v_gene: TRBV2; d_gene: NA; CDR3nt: TGTGCCAGCAGTGAGACAGGAGGAGAAAAACTGTTTTTT; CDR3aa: CASSETGGEKLFF
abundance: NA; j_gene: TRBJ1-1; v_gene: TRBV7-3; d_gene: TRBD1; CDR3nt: TGTGCCAGCAGCTCCGGGACAGGGCCTTTGAACACTGAAGCTTTCTTT; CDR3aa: CASSSGTGPLNTEAFF
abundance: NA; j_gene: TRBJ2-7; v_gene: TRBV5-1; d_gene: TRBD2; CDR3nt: TGCGCCAGTTCTCTAGCGGGGCGCACCTACGAGCAGTACTTC; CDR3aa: CASSLAGRTYEQYF
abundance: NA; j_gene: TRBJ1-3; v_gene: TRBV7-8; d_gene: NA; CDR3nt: TGTGCCAGCCGGGACTCTGGAAACACCATATATTTT; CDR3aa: CASRDSGNTIYF
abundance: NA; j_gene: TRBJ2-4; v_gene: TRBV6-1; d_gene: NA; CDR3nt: TGTGCCAGCAGTGAAAATCCTATAGCCAAAAACATTCAGTACTTC; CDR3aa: CASSENPIAKNIQYF
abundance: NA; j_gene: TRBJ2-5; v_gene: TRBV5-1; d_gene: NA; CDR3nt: TGCGCCAGCAGCGTTTCGAGCGCCCTGGAGACCCAGTACTTC; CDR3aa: CASSVSSALETQYF
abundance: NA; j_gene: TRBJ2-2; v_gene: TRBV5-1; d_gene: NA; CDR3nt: TGCGCCAGCAGTTTGGACCCTATAGGAGAGCCCACCGGGGAGCTGTTTTTT; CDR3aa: CASSLDPIGEPTGELFF
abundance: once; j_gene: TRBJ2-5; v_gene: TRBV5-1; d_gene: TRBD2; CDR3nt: TGCGCCAGCAGCTTGTTGGTTAGCGGGGTGTTGAGACAAGAGACCCAGTACTTC; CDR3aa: CASSLLVSGVLRQETQYF
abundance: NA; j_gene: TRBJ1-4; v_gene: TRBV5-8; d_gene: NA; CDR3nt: TGTGCCAGCAGCTTGAAGAGGTGGGGCGGCACAGGTCTTAATGAAAAACTGTTTTTT; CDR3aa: CASSLKRWGGTGLNEKLFF
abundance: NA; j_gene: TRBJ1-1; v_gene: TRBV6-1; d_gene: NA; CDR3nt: TGTGCCAGCAGTGAACCGGGACATCTGAACACTGAAGCTTTCTTT; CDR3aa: CASSEPGHLNTEAFF
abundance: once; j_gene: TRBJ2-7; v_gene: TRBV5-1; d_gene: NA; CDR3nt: TGCGCCAGCAGCCCGGACAGACTCTACGAGCAGTACTTC; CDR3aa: CASSPDRLYEQYF
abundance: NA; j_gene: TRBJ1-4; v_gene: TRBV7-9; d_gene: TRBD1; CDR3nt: TGTGCCAGCAGCCCCCGCGGGACAGGGCTAAATGAAAAACTGTTTTTT; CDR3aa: CASSPRGTGLNEKLFF
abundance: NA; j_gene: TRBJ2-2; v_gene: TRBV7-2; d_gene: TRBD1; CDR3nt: TGTGCCGTCAAGACAGGGGCCTTCACCGGGGAGCTGTTTTTT; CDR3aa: CAVKTGAFTGELFF
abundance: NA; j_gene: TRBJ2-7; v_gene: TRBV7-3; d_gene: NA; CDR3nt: TGTGCCAGCAGCTTAACGGGCAGTGGAACCTACGAGCAGTACTTC; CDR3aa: CASSLTGSGTYEQYF
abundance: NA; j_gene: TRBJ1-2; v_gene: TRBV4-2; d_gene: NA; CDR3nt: TGTGCCAGCAGCCAGGCTGGACAGAGACCGACTAACTATGGCTACACCTTC; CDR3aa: CASSQAGQRPTNYGYTF
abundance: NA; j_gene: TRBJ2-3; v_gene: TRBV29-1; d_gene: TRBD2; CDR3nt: TGCAGCGCCGAGCGGGGCCGGCTAGATACGCAGTATTTT; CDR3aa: CSAERGRLDTQYF
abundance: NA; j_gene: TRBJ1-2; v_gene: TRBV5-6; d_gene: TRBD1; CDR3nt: TGTGCCAGCAGCAAGGACAGGGTTGGCTATGGCTACACCTTC; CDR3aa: CASSKDRVGYGYTF
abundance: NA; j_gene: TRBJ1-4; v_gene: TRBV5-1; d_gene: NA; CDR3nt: TGCGCCAGCAGCCCCAGAATTACGGGGGCTAATGAAAAACTGTTTTTT; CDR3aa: CASSPRITGANEKLFF
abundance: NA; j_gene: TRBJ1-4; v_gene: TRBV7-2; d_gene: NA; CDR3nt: TGTGCCAGCAGCTTAGTAGCGCACTCTAATGAAAAACTGTTTTTT; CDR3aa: CASSLVAHSNEKLFF
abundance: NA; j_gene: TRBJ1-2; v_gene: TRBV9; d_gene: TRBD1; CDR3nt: TGTGCCAGCAGCGTATCGGGACAGGACGGCTACACCTTC; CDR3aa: CASSVSGQDGYTF